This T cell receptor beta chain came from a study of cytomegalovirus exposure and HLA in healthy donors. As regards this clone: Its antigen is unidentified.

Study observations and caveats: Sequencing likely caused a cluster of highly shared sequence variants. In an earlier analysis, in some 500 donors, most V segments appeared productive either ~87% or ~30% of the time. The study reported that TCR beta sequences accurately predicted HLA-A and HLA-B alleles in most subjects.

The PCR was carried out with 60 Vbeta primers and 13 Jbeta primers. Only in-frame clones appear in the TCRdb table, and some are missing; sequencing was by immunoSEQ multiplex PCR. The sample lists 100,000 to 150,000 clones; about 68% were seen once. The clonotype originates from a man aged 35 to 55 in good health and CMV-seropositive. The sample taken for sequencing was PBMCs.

CDR3 loop: CASSLSGGSSNQPQHF. The CDR3 DNA sequence: TGTGCCAGCAGCTTATCCGGGGGGTCGAGCAATCAGCCCCAGCATTTT. The rearrangement links TRBV7-2 to TRBJ1-5, with a weak D call TRBD1 (5 bases). The CDR3 is made up of 16 amino acids. Trimming pared 2 bases from V and 1 base from J, leaving 12 bases between. Looked up from germline, CDR1 is SGHTA and CDR2 is FQGNSA.